This TCR beta chain was identified in a study of shared clonotypes between healthy human individuals. Assay: immunoSEQ multiplex PCR; the TCRdb copy retains only in-frame clones and omits some. The sample carries over a million clones, 70% to 80% recorded once. Trimming took off 1 base at V and 6 bases at J, with 9 bases between the two ends. The length of the CDR3 is 13 residues. Germline CDR1 and CDR2: SGHRS and YFSETQ. For this clone: The same CDR3 arises from other DNA sequences in this sample as well.

The V gene is TRBV5-1, the J gene TRBJ2-3; D is perhaps TRBD1 (6 bases). The origin of this receptor is a man between 18 and 29 years old in good health. The sequenced sample consisted of memory CD4+ T cells sorted from blood. Subset of the sample: CD45RA-negative fraction. The chain's CDR3 is CASSLQGTDTQYF. CDR3 sequence (DNA): TGCGCCAGCAGCTTGCAGGGGACGGATACGCAGTATTTT.